This T cell receptor (beta chain) is from a study of blood T cell repertoires in COVID-19. Study details: Samples of COVID-19 (acute and convalescent) were obtained from the United States, Italy and Spain.

With 3 bases removed from V and 5 bases from J, the gap between germline ends came to 14 bases. The CDR3 totals 14 residues. Germline loops: CDR1 SGHRS, CDR2 YFSETQ. The authors' processing: Reference gene primer amplification yielded estimated nucleated cell counts. Assay: immunoSEQ multiplex PCR; the TCRdb copy retains only in-frame clones and omits some. Clonal size and the V and J genes are those of that table, whereas D and trimming came from the DNA. The sample consists of approximately 46,000 clones, roughly nine tenths of them appearing once. The origin of this receptor is a man aged 70-80 years with active COVID-19. The V call is TRBV5-1, the J call TRBJ1-1; D perhaps matches TRBD1 (5 bases). Sequenced sample: peripheral blood. The DNA for the CDR3 is TGCGCCAGCAGCTCCAGGGCTGAGGAAACTGAAGCTTTCTTT. Residues: CASSSRAEETEAFF.